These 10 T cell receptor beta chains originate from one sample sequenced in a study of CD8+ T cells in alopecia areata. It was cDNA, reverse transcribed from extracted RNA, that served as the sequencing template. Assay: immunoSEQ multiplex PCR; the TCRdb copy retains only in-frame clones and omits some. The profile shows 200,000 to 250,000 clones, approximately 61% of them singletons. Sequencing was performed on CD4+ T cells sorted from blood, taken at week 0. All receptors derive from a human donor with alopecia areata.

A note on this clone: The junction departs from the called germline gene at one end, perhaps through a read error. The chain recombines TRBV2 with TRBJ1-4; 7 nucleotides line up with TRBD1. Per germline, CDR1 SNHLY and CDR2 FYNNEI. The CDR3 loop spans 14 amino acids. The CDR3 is CASREDRVGEKLFF. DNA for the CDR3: TGTGCCAGCAGAGAAGACAGGGTTGGGGAAAAACTGTTTTTT.

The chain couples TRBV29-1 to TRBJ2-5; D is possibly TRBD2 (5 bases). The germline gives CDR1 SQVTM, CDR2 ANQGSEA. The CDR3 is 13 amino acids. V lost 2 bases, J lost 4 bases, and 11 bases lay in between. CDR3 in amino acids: CSVEPGGGETQYF. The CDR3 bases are TGCAGCGTTGAACCAGGAGGTGGAGAGACCCAGTACTTC.

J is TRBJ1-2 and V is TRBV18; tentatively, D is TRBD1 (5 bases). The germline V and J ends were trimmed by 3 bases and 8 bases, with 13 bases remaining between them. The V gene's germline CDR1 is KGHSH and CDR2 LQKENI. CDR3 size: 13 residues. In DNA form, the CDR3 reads TGTGCCAGCTCACCGGTGACAGACCAGGGCTACACCTTC. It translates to CASSPVTDQGYTF.

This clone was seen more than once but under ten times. CDR3 loop: CASSYRGGQYEQYF. The CDR3 DNA follows: TGTGCCAGCAGTTATCGCGGGGGCCAATACGAGCAGTACTTC. The chain uses TRBV27 and TRBJ2-7, with D tentatively TRBD2 (7 bases). V was shortened by 4 bases and J by 4 bases, with 14 bases between the two germline ends. The CDR3 length is 14 residues. CDR1 is MNHEY and CDR2 is SMNVEV in the germline V gene (reference sequence).

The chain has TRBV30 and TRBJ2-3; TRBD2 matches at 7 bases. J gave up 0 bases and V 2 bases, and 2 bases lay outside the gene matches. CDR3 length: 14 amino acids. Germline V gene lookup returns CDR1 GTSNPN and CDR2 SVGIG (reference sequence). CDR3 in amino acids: CAWSPGGSTDTQYF. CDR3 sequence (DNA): TGTGCCTGGAGTCCCGGGGGGAGCACAGATACGCAGTATTTT.

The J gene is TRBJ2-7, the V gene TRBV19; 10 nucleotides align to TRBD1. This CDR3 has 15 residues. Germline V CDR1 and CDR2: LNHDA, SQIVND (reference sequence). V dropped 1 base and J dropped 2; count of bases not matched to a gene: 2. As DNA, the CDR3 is TGTGCCAGTAGTATAGGAGGACAGGGGGCCTACGAGCAGTACTTC. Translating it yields CASSIGGQGAYEQYF.

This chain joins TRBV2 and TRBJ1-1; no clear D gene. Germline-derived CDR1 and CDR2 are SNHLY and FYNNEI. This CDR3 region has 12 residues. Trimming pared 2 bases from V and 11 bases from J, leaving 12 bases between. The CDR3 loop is CASSESVDGAFF. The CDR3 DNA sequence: TGTGCCAGCAGTGAATCTGTCGATGGGGCTTTCTTT.

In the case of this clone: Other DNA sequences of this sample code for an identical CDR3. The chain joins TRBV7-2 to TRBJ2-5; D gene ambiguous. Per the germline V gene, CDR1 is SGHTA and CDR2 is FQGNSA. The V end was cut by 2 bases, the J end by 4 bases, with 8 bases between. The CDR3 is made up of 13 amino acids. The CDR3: CASSLSLGETQYF. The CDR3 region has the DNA TGTGCCAGCAGCTTATCCTTAGGAGAGACCCAGTACTTC.

Here the CDR3 reads CAWSAMGGETQYF. The CDR3 DNA sequence: TGTGCCTGGAGTGCTATGGGAGGCGAGACCCAGTACTTC. V gene TRBV30 combines with J gene TRBJ2-5; tentative D call: TRBD2 (6 bases). This CDR3 comprises 13 residues. CDR1 is GTSNPN and CDR2 is SVGIG in the germline V gene (reference sequence). The V end lost 1 base, the J end lost 5 bases, and 11 bases lay between the germline ends.

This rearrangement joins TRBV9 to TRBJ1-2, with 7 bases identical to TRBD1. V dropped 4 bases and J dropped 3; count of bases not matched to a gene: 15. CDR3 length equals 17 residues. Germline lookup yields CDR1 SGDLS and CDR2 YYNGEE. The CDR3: CASSTRRGQSVDYGYTF. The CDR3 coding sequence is TGTGCCAGCAGCACCCGGAGGGGACAGAGTGTGGACTATGGCTACACCTTC.